The clone carrying this T cell receptor beta chain was found a few times. Trimming left V 3 bases short and J 9 bases short, with 15 bases between. Germline CDR1 is KGHSH and CDR2 is LQKENI. The CDR3 covers 15 residues. This sample is part of a study of neurological immune-mediated disorders. MiXCR, run by TCRdb on the 5' RACE reads, gives a single entry per CDR3 protein. The sample lists tens of thousands of distinct CDR3 sequences; 5.2% were seen once. Sequencing input: PBMCs. The chain joins TRBV18 to TRBJ1-6; TRBD1 is a possible D gene (5 bases). This clonotype was obtained from a man in his late teens or twenties with multiple sclerosis. The CDR3 coding sequence is TGTGCCAGCTCACCCGCTCAGGGTTCTGCTTCACCCCTCCACTTT. Its translation: CASSPAQGSASPLHF.